The sample holds a few counts of the clone carrying this T cell receptor (beta chain). The CDR3 is made up of 14 amino acids. CDR1 and CDR2 (germline): SGHVS, FQNEAQ. J was trimmed by 7 bases and V by 6 bases; bases with no gene match: 6. Drawn from each donor were 8.5 to 10 milliliters of peripheral blood. Then a second PCR, running about 6 to 12 cycles, was carried out with a sample-barcoded 5' primer and a J-beta primer mix. Each cDNA molecule, via a template-switch adaptor with 12 random nucleotides, was tagged. From the 5' RACE reads, TCRdb called clonotypes with MiXCR, one entry per CDR3 protein. The table lists 920,000 or so distinct CDR3 sequences, under 55% of them singletons, with about 19% in the top ten. The source of the sample is a study of blood T cells in healthy people across ages.

J is TRBJ1-4 and V is TRBV7-8; 9 bases line up with TRBD1. Sequences were obtained from blood. This TCR was sampled from a woman aged 55 to 70 in good health. The CDR3 loop reads CASSYGTGTEKLFF. CDR3 DNA sequence: TGTGCCAGCAGTTACGGGACAGGGACTGAAAAACTGTTTTTT.